There are a few counts of the clone carrying this T cell receptor (beta chain). Its antigen is as yet unknown. This specimen comes from a study of blood T cells in healthy people across ages. Germline CDR1 SNHLY, CDR2 FYNNEI. V lost 2 bases and J lost 0, with 8 bases in between. The CDR3 contains 15 residues. The second PCR ran roughly 7 to 12 cycles with a sample-barcoded 5' primer and J-beta primers. A 12-random-nucleotide template-switch adaptor tagged each cDNA molecule. TCRdb independently ran MiXCR on the 5' RACE reads; one entry per CDR3 protein. The sample includes hundreds of thousands of distinct CDR3 sequences, approximately 44% of them seen just once. Study-level findings and limits: Per million T cells, TCR beta diversity dropped about linearly as age rose.

V and J are TRBV2 and TRBJ2-4; D call uncertain. This TCR derives from a man in his 60s in good health. Sequenced sample: blood. CDR3 coding DNA: TGTGCCAGCAGTGAAATACACCTAGCCAAAAACATTCAGTACTTC. The encoded protein is CASSEIHLAKNIQYF.